This T cell receptor (beta chain) was obtained from a study of vaccination effects on CD4 cells after COVID-19. Of note for this clone: Its antigen is not identified.

Germline lookup yields CDR1 KGHSH and CDR2 LQKENI. The germline V and J ends were trimmed by 11 bases and 0 bases, with 15 bases remaining between them. This CDR3 comprises 14 residues. Libraries were prepared by immunoSEQ multiplex PCR; TCRdb keeps only in-frame clonotypes and omits some of them. The table records fewer than 65,000 clones, around 75% of them present only once. Before any sequencing was done, the ViraFEST assay used viral peptide pools to expand antigen-specific CD4+ T cells. Isolation of CD4+ T cells took place after more than 9 days of culture. All vaccine recipients tested negative for nucleocapsid antibodies and had never contracted SARS-CoV-2 infection.

The source material was CD4+ T cells from PBMCs cultured with HCoV-OC43 spike peptides, sampled before COVID-19 vaccination. The subset here: HCoV-OC43 spike overlapping peptide pool stimulation. The sequence came from a human donor who received a COVID-19 vaccine. The V and J genes are TRBV18 and TRBJ2-3; D unclear. The CDR3 region has the DNA TGTGCCGAAGCTGTGGACCCCAGCACAGATACGCAGTATTTT. Translated: CAEAVDPSTDTQYF.